Shown below are 14 T cell receptor beta chains from a single sample sequenced in a study of blood T cell repertoires in COVID-19. Assay used: immunoSEQ multiplex PCR; TCRdb lists only in-frame clones, some missing. The sample consists of 64,000 or so clones, approximately 90% of them appearing once. The sequenced material came from peripheral blood. The receptors come from a human donor in a cohort sampled during active COVID-19.

The sample holds one count of this clone. The V call is TRBV7-9, the J call TRBJ2-1; 7 bases align to TRBD1. CDR1 and CDR2 (germline): SEHNR, FQNEAQ (reference sequence). This CDR3 is built from 16 residues. V shed 4 bases and J 4 bases; nucleotides not matched to a gene: 10. CDR3 amino acids: CASSSSGQEPYNEQFF. The CDR3 DNA reads as TGTGCCAGCAGCTCGAGTGGACAGGAACCATACAATGAGCAGTTCTTC.

The rearrangement links TRBV7-9 to TRBJ2-3; 7 bases are shared with TRBD2. V lost 5 bases to trimming and J lost 2 bases; unmatched junction nucleotides: 10. The CDR3 covers 16 residues. The germline CDR1 and CDR2 sequences are SEHNR and FQNEAQ (reference sequence). CDR3 sequence (DNA): TGTGCCAGCAGCCCCATAATCAGCGGGAACACAGATACGCAGTATTTT. As protein: CASSPIISGNTDTQYF.

The V and J genes are TRBV6-2 or TRBV6-3 and TRBJ2-6, with 7 bases fitting TRBD1. Trimming at V came to 6 bases and at J to 1 base, leaving 9 bases not matched to a gene. Germline V lookup: CDR1 MNHEY, CDR2 SVGEGT. The CDR3 has 17 residues. CDR3 nucleotide sequence: TGTGCCAGCAGCTTCAACACACAGGGGTCTGGGGCCAACGTCCTGACTTTC. Protein: CASSFNTQGSGANVLTF.

In its sample, this clone was seen a few times. The chain's CDR3 is CASSHDRVSNQPQHF. In DNA form, the CDR3 reads TGTGCCAGCAGCCATGACAGGGTTAGCAATCAGCCCCAGCATTTT. The J gene is TRBJ1-5, the V gene TRBV7-2; 7 nucleotides agree with TRBD1. V lost 5 bases, J lost 0 bases, and 4 bases stayed unmatched. CDR3 length: 15 amino acids. CDR1 is SGHTA and CDR2 is FQGNSA in the germline V gene.

The chain employs TRBV11-3 and TRBJ2-1; 9 nucleotides agree with TRBD2. CDR3 length equals 15 residues. The germline CDR1 and CDR2 sequences are SGHNT and YENEEA. V lost 5 bases and J lost 4; bases outside the gene matches: 6. For the CDR3, the DNA is TGTGCCAGCAGCCGCGGGACTAGCAGGTACAATGAGCAGTTCTTC. Translating it yields CASSRGTSRYNEQFF. Drawing the rest from reference TRBV11-3 and TRBJ2-1, the complete variable domain is EAGVVQSPRYKIIEKKQPVAFWCNPISGHNTLYWYLQNLGQGPELLIRYENEEAVDDSQLPKDRFSAERLKGVDSTLKIQPAELGDSAVYLCASSRGTSRYNEQFFGPGTRLTVL.

DNA of the CDR3: TGTGCCAGCAGCTTAGTGCGGGGGGGCCAAGAGACCCAGTACTTC. This gives the protein CASSLVRGGQETQYF. V is TRBV7-8 and J is TRBJ2-5; 9 nucleotides align to TRBD2. CDR3 size: 15 residues. From germline, CDR1 is SGHVS and CDR2 FQNEAQ. Losses at the gene ends were 1 base for V and 1 base for J; bases not matched to a gene: 1.

V is TRBV28 and J is TRBJ2-3, with a possible D match to TRBD2 (6 bases). CDR1 MDHEN and CDR2 SYDVKM come from the germline V gene. The CDR3 totals 16 residues. Trimming pared 5 bases from V and 0 bases from J, leaving 15 bases between. The CDR3 nucleotides read TGTGCCAGCAGTCCTCGGGGGACTGCCAGCACAGATACGCAGTATTTT. It yields the protein CASSPRGTASTDTQYF.

This chain uses TRBV6-6 with TRBJ1-5, with D possibly matching TRBD1 (5 bases). This CDR3 has 13 amino acids. CDR1 MNHNY and CDR2 SVGAGI come from the germline V gene (reference sequence). V was pared by 7 bases and J by 5 bases, with 12 bases between. CDR3 in DNA: TGTGCCAGCATGGTTTCGGGGGATCAGCCCCAGCATTTT. It yields the protein CASMVSGDQPQHF.

The J gene is TRBJ2-1, the V gene TRBV10-2; D gene unclear. CDR1 is WSHSY and CDR2 is SAAADI in the germline V gene. Trimming removed 4 bases at V and 5 bases at J, with 9 bases between. CDR3 size: 13 residues. CDR3 in DNA: TGCGCCAGCAGTGCGGGTAGAGACAATGAGCAGTTCTTC. Residues: CASSAGRDNEQFF.

This chain joins TRBV4-2 and TRBJ2-5; weak D call: TRBD1 (6 bases). Germline V gene lookup returns CDR1 LGHNA and CDR2 YNFKEQ. Trimming stripped 0 bases from V and 5 bases from J, with 13 bases between. The CDR3 runs 15 residues. The CDR3 spells CASSQERGGRETQYF. The CDR3 nucleotides are TGTGCCAGCAGCCAAGAGCGAGGGGGTCGCGAGACCCAGTACTTC.

The rearrangement joins TRBV15 to TRBJ2-3, with TRBD2 identical over 7 bases. This CDR3 comprises 15 residues. The germline gives CDR1 LNHNV, CDR2 YYDKDF (reference sequence). The trim removed 3 bases at V and 4 bases at J, leaving 7 bases unmatched. As DNA, the CDR3 is TGTGCCACCAGCAGTCTGGCGGGAGAGGCAGATACGCAGTATTTT. Encoded protein: CATSSLAGEADTQYF.

This clone was picked up a small number of times. Here the CDR3 reads CASSAAGTGGSPLHF. Here the CDR3 DNA reads TGTGCCAGCAGTGCAGCCGGGACAGGGGGTTCACCCCTCCACTTT. The rearrangement uses TRBV13 and TRBJ1-6; 11 nucleotides match TRBD1. Losses at the gene ends were 6 bases for V and 9 bases for J; bases not matched to a gene: 7. The germline gives CDR1 PRHDT, CDR2 FYEKMQ (reference sequence). This CDR3 comprises 15 residues.

This chain joins TRBV7-9 and TRBJ2-7, with D perhaps TRBD1 (6 bases). Germline-derived CDR1 and CDR2 are SEHNR and FQNEAQ (reference sequence). V dropped 5 bases and J dropped 4 bases, with 15 bases sitting between them. This CDR3 spans 14 amino acids. CDR3 coding DNA: TGTGCCAGCAGCGCCCAGGGGTTAGGGTACGAGCAGTACTTC. Amino acids: CASSAQGLGYEQYF.

The V and J genes are TRBV6-5 and TRBJ2-7; 12 bases line up with TRBD1. CDR3 length: 15 residues. Germline V gene data show CDR1 as MNHEY and CDR2 as SVGAGI. The J segment lost 5 bases and the V segment lost 2 bases, leaving 4 bases of the junction unmatched. In nucleotides, the CDR3 is TGTGCCAGCAGTTACGGGGGGACAGGGGGCAACGAGCAGTACTTC. It encodes CASSYGGTGGNEQYF.